Presented here are 31 T cell receptor beta chains from one specimen sequenced in a study of control samples from healthy donors and cancer patients. Assay used: immunoSEQ multiplex PCR; TCRdb lists only in-frame clones, some missing. The sample records about 58,000 clones, 90% being singletons. Material: PBMCs. These receptor sequences come from a man aged 55-75 years with colorectal cancer.

The chain carries TRBV24-1 and TRBJ2-1, with a possible D match to TRBD2 (5 bases). The V end was cut by 6 bases, the J end by 6 bases, with 17 bases between. The V gene's germline CDR1 is KGHDR and CDR2 SFDVKD. The CDR3 has 15 amino acids. CDR3 coding DNA: TGTGCCACCAGTCTTAGAGGGCCAGTCAGCAATGAGCAGTTCTTC. This encodes CATSLRGPVSNEQFF.

The V and J genes are TRBV6-6 and TRBJ1-2, with D possibly being TRBD1 (6 bases). Between the trimmed V and J ends, which lost 8 bases and 4 bases, there was a span of 11 bases. Germline lookup yields CDR1 MNHNY and CDR2 SVGAGI (reference sequence). The CDR3 contains 12 residues. The CDR3 region is CASGGSIYGYTF. CDR3 nucleotides: TGTGCCAGCGGGGGCAGTATCTATGGCTACACCTTC.

This chain uses TRBV7-2 with TRBJ2-7, with D tentatively TRBD2 (5 bases). CDR3 length: 15 residues. CDR1 SGHTA and CDR2 FQGNSA come from the germline V gene. The V end lost 5 bases, the J end lost 0 bases, and 14 bases lay between the germline ends. DNA for the CDR3: TGTGCCAGCAGCGTGGCGGGCCCGAGCTCCTACGAGCAGTACTTC. This translates into CASSVAGPSSYEQYF.

The chain employs TRBV5-1 and TRBJ1-3; D remains ambiguous. Germline V gene lookup returns CDR1 SGHRS and CDR2 YFSETQ. Trimming removed 0 bases at V and 4 bases at J, with 8 bases between. The CDR3 has 14 amino acids. The CDR3 loop reads CASSLGSAGNTIYF. The DNA for the CDR3 is TGCGCCAGCAGCTTGGGGAGTGCCGGAAACACCATATATTTT.

This chain connects TRBV30 to TRBJ1-3; tentative D call: TRBD1 (5 bases). This CDR3 comprises 14 residues. Trimming took 0 bases from V and 2 from J, leaving 8 bases between them. The germline CDR1 and CDR2 sequences are GTSNPN and SVGIG (reference sequence). This CDR3 is CAWSVPGPGNTIYF. The CDR3 DNA follows: TGTGCCTGGAGTGTCCCGGGGCCTGGAAACACCATATATTTT.

This chain connects TRBV5-4 to TRBJ2-3; D possibly corresponds to TRBD2 (6 bases). V lost 0 bases and J lost 6, with 14 bases in between. The germline V gene encodes CDR1 SGHNT and CDR2 YYREEE (reference sequence). The CDR3 totals 15 residues. CDR3 in amino acids: CASSLEDYPSDTQYF. DNA for the CDR3: TGTGCCAGCAGCTTGGAGGACTACCCATCGGATACGCAGTATTTT.

V and J are TRBV29-1 and TRBJ1-1; 11 bases are shared with TRBD1. V dropped 7 bases and J dropped 5; count of bases not matched to a gene: 6. The CDR3 has 13 residues. The germline V gene encodes CDR1 SQVTM and CDR2 ANQGSEA. As DNA, the CDR3 is TGCAGCGGGAGGGACAGGGGGGGAACTGAAGCTTTCTTT. It is translated as CSGRDRGGTEAFF.

To note about this clone: At the DNA level, this CDR3 is encoded by other sequences in the same sample as well. This chain joins TRBV4-1 and TRBJ1-5; 7 nucleotides line up with TRBD1. Germline CDR1 MGHRA, CDR2 YSYEKL. J was trimmed by 8 bases and V by 0 bases; bases with no gene match: 7. The CDR3 has 15 residues. CDR3 in amino acids: CASSQEGDSRKPQHF. The CDR3 DNA sequence: TGCGCCAGCAGCCAAGAGGGGGACAGCCGTAAGCCCCAGCATTTT.

The chain joins TRBV11-2 to TRBJ1-4; D gene uncertain. The CDR3 loop spans 15 amino acids. In germline, CDR1 is SGHAT, CDR2 FQNNGV. The V gene lost 5 bases and the J gene lost 0 bases, with 10 bases spanning the gap. CDR3 coding DNA: TGTGCCAGCAGCCGTCAGCCTACAACTAATGAAAAACTGTTTTTT. It encodes CASSRQPTTNEKLFF.

V is TRBV2 and J is TRBJ2-1; 7 nucleotides match TRBD1. Trimming cost V 5 bases and J 0 bases; bases outside gene matches: 4. Looked up from germline, CDR1 is SNHLY and CDR2 is FYNNEI. CDR3 length equals 15 residues. The CDR3 is CASSYTGVSYNEQFF. CDR3 DNA: TGTGCCAGCAGTTATACAGGGGTCTCCTACAATGAGCAGTTCTTC.

The genes are TRBV27 and TRBJ1-2; D is unclear. The CDR3 covers 16 residues. V lost 6 bases to trimming and J lost 7 bases, with 24 bases between them. CDR1 and CDR2 (germline): MNHEY, SMNVEV (reference sequence). CDR3 sequence: CASSLTVTGSPAGYTF. CDR3 nucleotides: TGTGCCAGCAGCCTGACCGTGACGGGATCCCCCGCTGGCTACACCTTC.

This sequence joins TRBV7-2 and TRBJ2-3; 7 bases map to TRBD2. The CDR3 is made up of 14 amino acids. V was pared by 5 bases and J by 0 bases, with 2 bases of the junction left unmatched. In germline, CDR1 is SGHTA, CDR2 FQGNSA. The CDR3 DNA is TGTGCCAGCAGCAGCGGGGTCAGCACAGATACGCAGTATTTT. As protein: CASSSGVSTDTQYF.

The rearrangement uses TRBV4-1 and TRBJ2-1, with TRBD2 matching 9 bases. This CDR3 contains 15 residues. Trimming at V came to 2 bases and at J to 4 bases, leaving 3 bases not matched to a gene. Germline V gives CDR1 MGHRA, CDR2 YSYEKL. The CDR3 DNA reads TGCGCCAGCAGCCAATTTAGCGGGGGTTACAATGAGCAGTTCTTC. This translates into CASSQFSGGYNEQFF.

The V and J genes are TRBV18 and TRBJ2-7; 9 nucleotides align to TRBD1. CDR1 KGHSH and CDR2 LQKENI come from the germline V gene. After removal of 5 bases from V and 6 bases from J, the junction contained 8 bases not matched to a gene. The CDR3 covers 14 residues. The CDR3 region has the DNA TGTGCCAGCTCAACCAGGACAGGGGCTCTCGAGCAGTACTTC. It translates to CASSTRTGALEQYF. Variable domain in full (rest from reference TRBV18 and TRBJ2-7): NAGVMQNPRHLVRRRGQEARLRCSPMKGHSHVYWYRQLPEEGLKFMVYLQKENIIDESGMPKERFSAEFPKEGPSILRIQQVVRGDSAAYFCASSTRTGALEQYFGPGTRLTVT.

This chain connects TRBV4-1 to TRBJ2-5, with D tentatively TRBD2 (6 bases). The CDR3 is 13 amino acids. The V gene lost 2 bases and the J gene lost 5 bases, with 9 bases spanning the gap. Per the germline V gene, CDR1 is MGHRA and CDR2 is YSYEKL. The DNA for the CDR3 is TGCGCCAGCAGCCAACGCGGGGATGAGACCCAGTACTTC. It translates to CASSQRGDETQYF.

The V call is TRBV24-1, the J call TRBJ2-5; 9 bases match TRBD2. The CDR3 spans 17 residues. Per the germline V gene, CDR1 is KGHDR and CDR2 is SFDVKD. With 2 bases clipped from V and 5 bases from J, the junction kept 11 bases outside the gene matches. The CDR3 is CATSDSTSGSVGETQYF. CDR3 nucleotides: TGTGCCACCAGTGATTCGACTAGCGGATCCGTTGGGGAGACCCAGTACTTC.

In this sample, this clone turned up once. The chain recombines TRBV11-2 with TRBJ1-4, with D maybe TRBD1 (6 bases). This CDR3 has 16 amino acids. V was clipped by 3 bases and J by 4 bases, with 15 bases between them. Germline lookup yields CDR1 SGHAT and CDR2 FQNNGV. The CDR3 DNA sequence: TGTGCCAGCAGCTTGTTGGGGGAGGGGGTTAATGAAAAACTGTTTTTT. It codes for CASSLLGEGVNEKLFF.

The chain recombines TRBV7-9 with TRBJ1-2; D is perhaps TRBD1 (5 bases). The V end lost 5 bases, the J end lost 6 bases, and 19 bases lay between the germline ends. Germline-derived CDR1 and CDR2 are SEHNR and FQNEAQ (reference sequence). This CDR3 is 15 amino acids long. CDR3 loop: CASSHPRPRGHGYTF. In DNA form, the CDR3 reads TGTGCCAGCAGCCACCCCCGCCCAAGGGGACATGGCTACACCTTC.

This clone qualifies as medium-sized. J is TRBJ1-4 and V is TRBV5-1; D is ambiguous. V lost 5 bases, J lost 6 bases, and 11 bases lay in between. The germline gives CDR1 SGHRS, CDR2 YFSETQ. The CDR3 is 13 amino acids. Written as DNA, the CDR3 is TGCGCCAGCAGAGCGGGGAGTGATGAAAAACTGTTTTTT. Encoded protein: CASRAGSDEKLFF.

V is TRBV5-1 and J is TRBJ2-3; TRBD1 matches at 9 bases. The germline gives CDR1 SGHRS, CDR2 YFSETQ. The CDR3 consists of 15 residues. V shed 1 base, J shed 2 bases, and the junction held 2 bases outside the gene matches. CDR3 sequence reads: CASSLWDRVTDTQYF. Written as DNA, the CDR3 is TGCGCCAGCAGCTTGTGGGACAGGGTCACAGATACGCAGTATTTT.

The chain combines TRBV7-2 with TRBJ2-7, with 9 bases that match TRBD1. CDR1 is SGHTA and CDR2 is FQGNSA in the germline V gene. The V gene end was trimmed by 6 bases and the J gene end by 2 bases; junction bases not matched to a gene: 8. CDR3 size: 15 residues. Here the CDR3 DNA reads TGTGCCAGCAGTGATTCCGGGACAGGGCCCTACGAGCAGTACTTC. It translates to CASSDSGTGPYEQYF.

The CDR3 region has the DNA TGTGCCAGCAGCCGTACAGGCCCCCAGGCGCCCCTCCACTTT. It specifies CASSRTGPQAPLHF. The rearrangement joins TRBV7-3 to TRBJ1-6, with D possibly TRBD1 on 5 matching bases. The V end lost 5 bases, the J end lost 13 bases, and 18 bases lay between the germline ends. The CDR3 is 14 residues long. Per germline, CDR1 SGHTA and CDR2 FQGTGA. The full variable domain, completed using reference TRBV7-3 and TRBJ1-6, is GAGVSQTPSNKVTEKGKYVELRCDPISGHTALYWYRQSLGQGPEFLIYFQGTGAADDSGLPNDRFFAVRPEGSVSTLKIQRTERGDSAVYLCASSRTGPQAPLHFGNGTRLTVT.

The rearrangement uses TRBV27 and TRBJ2-7; 9 bases are shared with TRBD2. CDR1 is MNHEY, CDR2 SMNVEV, per germline (reference sequence). CDR3 length: 14 amino acids. V was clipped by 8 bases and J by 5 bases; unmatched bases: 10. CDR3 nucleotides: TGTGCCAGCGCCCCTAAGGGACTAGCTGACGAGCAGTACTTC. Translating gives CASAPKGLADEQYF.

This chain links TRBV7-6 with TRBJ1-5; D is uncertain. This CDR3 region has 13 residues. CDR1 is SGHVS and CDR2 is FNYEAQ in the germline V gene. The germline V and J ends were trimmed by 5 bases and 8 bases, with 13 bases remaining between them. Here the CDR3 DNA reads TGTGCCAGCAGCCCTAGAGGAGGTGAGCCCCAGCATTTT. Residues: CASSPRGGEPQHF.

The rearrangement links TRBV3-1 (or the pseudogene TRBV3-2) to TRBJ1-1; 8 nucleotides align to TRBD1. There are 16 residues in the CDR3. Trimming removed 2 bases from V and 5 bases from J; junction bases left unmatched: 10. CDR1 is LGHDT, CDR2 YNNKEL, per germline (reference sequence). The CDR3 loop reads CASSQQTGVLGTEAFF. Written as DNA, the CDR3 is TGTGCCAGCAGCCAACAGACAGGGGTTTTGGGAACTGAAGCTTTCTTT.

The J gene is TRBJ1-3, the V gene TRBV18; D is undetermined. Germline CDR1 and CDR2: KGHSH and LQKENI. V lost 6 bases, J lost 0 bases, and 18 bases lay in between. This CDR3 has 17 amino acids. The CDR3 sequence: CASSRPAQVNSGNTIYF. The CDR3 nucleotides read TGTGCCAGCTCTCGACCCGCCCAGGTGAACTCTGGAAACACCATATATTTT.

The rearrangement links TRBV3-1 (or the pseudogene TRBV3-2) to TRBJ2-5; TRBD2 matches 10 bases. The CDR3 is made up of 16 amino acids. The junction had 4 bases not matched to a gene; V was cut back by 2 bases and J by 1 base. The germline V gene has CDR1 LGHDT and CDR2 YNNKEL (reference sequence). CDR3 protein: CASSQPLAGAQETQYF. DNA of the CDR3: TGTGCCAGCAGCCAACCCCTAGCGGGGGCCCAAGAGACCCAGTACTTC.

The chain is built from TRBV9 and TRBJ1-2, with 10 bases identical to TRBD1. V lost 3 bases to trimming and J lost 1 base; unmatched junction nucleotides: 6. Looked up from germline, CDR1 is SGDLS and CDR2 is YYNGEE. This CDR3 is built from 16 residues. The CDR3 loop reads CASSESRDRGNYGYTF. CDR3 DNA: TGTGCCAGCAGCGAAAGCCGGGACAGGGGTAACTATGGCTACACCTTC.

This clone was detected a few times. The chain carries TRBV4-2 and TRBJ1-2; TRBD1 is a possible D gene (5 bases). In germline, CDR1 is LGHNA, CDR2 YNFKEQ. There are 16 residues in the CDR3. V shed 0 bases and J shed 7 bases, with 18 bases lying between them. The CDR3 DNA reads TGTGCCAGCAGCCAAGATGGGGGAGGGGTGCGGGGTGGCTACACCTTC. Its translation is CASSQDGGGVRGGYTF.

This sequence joins TRBV24-1 and TRBJ2-3; no reliable D call. The germline gives CDR1 KGHDR, CDR2 SFDVKD. There are 14 residues in the CDR3. V shed 1 base and J shed 4 bases, with 8 bases lying between them. The DNA of the CDR3 is TGTGCCACCAGTGATTTCGGGCGGTCAGATACGCAGTATTTT. Translating gives CATSDFGRSDTQYF.

The chain recombines TRBV9 with TRBJ2-2; 12 bases line up with TRBD1. This CDR3 region has 15 residues. The germline gives CDR1 SGDLS, CDR2 YYNGEE. The V segment lost 3 bases and the J segment 9 bases; nucleotides outside the gene matches: 6. The CDR3 DNA reads TGTGCCAGCAGCGGAGGGACAGGGGGCTTGCGGGAGCTGTTTTTT. The encoded protein is CASSGGTGGLRELFF.